Following are 27 T cell receptor beta chains from one sample sequenced in a study of Tregs in tolerant kidney transplant recipients. Data came from immunoSEQ multiplex PCR; TCRdb stores just in-frame clones and leaves some out. This table has approximately 260,000 clones, roughly 84% appearing once. Sequenced input: CD4+ T cells from blood. These receptors were obtained from a human donor in good health.

Details on this clone: The identical CDR3 is also encoded by other nucleotide sequences in the sample. The chain is built from TRBV5-1 and TRBJ1-1; 7 bases are shared with TRBD1. The CDR3 spans 14 residues. V shed 2 bases, J shed 3 bases, and the junction held 4 bases outside the gene matches. The V gene's germline CDR1 is SGHRS and CDR2 YFSETQ. The chain's CDR3 is CASSFQGGDTEAFF. The CDR3 DNA follows: TGCGCCAGCAGCTTCCAGGGGGGCGACACTGAAGCTTTCTTT.

The rearrangement joins TRBV27 to TRBJ2-4, with D tentatively TRBD2 (5 bases). The CDR3 is 17 residues long. Per germline, CDR1 MNHEY and CDR2 SMNVEV (reference sequence). Deletions cut 5 bases from V and 0 bases from J, with 17 bases between. CDR3 bases: TGTGCCAGCAGTCCAACTCCGGACGGACTAGCCAAAAACATTCAGTACTTC. Its translation is CASSPTPDGLAKNIQYF.

This sequence joins TRBV6-5 and TRBJ2-7; possibly TRBD1 for D (6 bases). Germline V gene data show CDR1 as MNHEY and CDR2 as SVGAGI. Trimming cost V 0 bases and J 0 bases, with 9 bases left between them. This CDR3 is 15 amino acids long. The CDR3 coding sequence is TGTGCCAGCAGTTACTCGGGGACACACTCCTACGAGCAGTACTTC. It is translated as CASSYSGTHSYEQYF.

This sequence joins TRBV6-6 and TRBJ2-3; D call uncertain. Germline values: CDR1 MNHNY, CDR2 SVGAGI (reference sequence). This CDR3 comprises 16 residues. Trimming took off 6 bases at V and 2 bases at J, with 18 bases between the two ends. The CDR3 nucleotides are TGTGCCAGCAGCCCCCGTGGTTCTACGAACACAGATACGCAGTATTTT. Protein: CASSPRGSTNTDTQYF.

This chain connects TRBV4-2 to TRBJ2-7, with TRBD1 matching 10 bases. In germline, CDR1 is LGHNA, CDR2 YNFKEQ. The CDR3 sequence is 14 residues long. J was trimmed by 2 bases and V by 4 bases; bases with no gene match: 2. CDR3 nucleotides: TGTGCCAGCAGCCCCGGGACAGGGGCCTACGAGCAGTACTTC. As protein: CASSPGTGAYEQYF.

This clone occurred a few times. V is TRBV7-6 and J is TRBJ2-6, with 8 bases aligning to TRBD1. The CDR3 sequence is 17 residues long. J lost 0 bases, V lost 6 bases, and 7 bases had no gene match. The germline V gene encodes CDR1 SGHVS and CDR2 FNYEAQ. The CDR3 region has the DNA TGTGCCAGCAGGGCCGGGACAGGCTTCTCTGGGGCCAACGTCCTGACTTTC. Amino acids: CASRAGTGFSGANVLTF. The full variable domain, with the rest looked up from reference TRBV7-6 and TRBJ2-6, is GAGVSQSPRYKVTKRGQDVALRCDPISGHVSLYWYRQALGQGPEFLTYFNYEAQQDKSGLPNDRFSAERPEGSISTLTIQRTEQRDSAMYRCASRAGTGFSGANVLTFGAGSRLTVL.

This rearrangement joins TRBV7-2 to TRBJ2-2, with D possibly matching TRBD2 (5 bases). CDR3 length: 15 residues. Germline V lookup: CDR1 SGHTA, CDR2 FQGNSA. Trimming cost V 5 bases and J 4 bases, with 14 bases left between them. The CDR3 DNA sequence: TGTGCCAGCAGCAATGGCCTAGCTGGCACCGGGGAGCTGTTTTTT. Amino acid sequence: CASSNGLAGTGELFF. Supplemented by reference TRBV7-2 and TRBJ2-2, the full variable domain reads GAGVSQSPSNKVTEKGKDVELRCDPISGHTALYWYRQSLGQGLEFLIYFQGNSAPDKSGLPSDRFSAERTGGSVSTLTIQRTQQEDSAVYLCASSNGLAGTGELFFGEGSRLTVL.

V and J are TRBV10-3 and TRBJ2-5; 13 positions match TRBD2. Germline V CDR1 and CDR2: ENHRY, SYGVKD. The CDR3 is 15 amino acids. V shed 6 bases and J 5 bases; nucleotides not matched to a gene: 6. CDR3 in DNA: TGTGCCATCAGCCCTCGGACTAGCGGGAGTGAGACCCAGTACTTC. Amino acids: CAISPRTSGSETQYF.

The chain has TRBV6-6 and TRBJ1-1; TRBD1 aligns across 7 bases. J lost 8 bases, V lost 6 bases, and 3 bases had no gene match. The CDR3 loop spans 11 amino acids. Germline-derived CDR1 and CDR2 are MNHNY and SVGAGI (reference sequence). The CDR3 DNA sequence: TGTGCCAGCAGAGACAGGGTCGAAGCTTTCTTT. Protein product: CASRDRVEAFF.

The rearrangement links TRBV5-1 to TRBJ2-1; TRBD1 agrees at 8 bases. The ends lost 2 bases at V and 3 bases at J; junction bases unmatched: 4. CDR1 and CDR2 from the germline V gene are SGHRS and YFSETQ. The CDR3 length is 15 residues. CDR3 DNA sequence: TGCGCCAGCAGCTTTACCGGGACAGGCTACAATGAGCAGTTCTTC. This codes for CASSFTGTGYNEQFF.

The chain joins TRBV6-5 to TRBJ2-7; 12 positions agree with TRBD2. V was clipped by 4 bases and J by 6 bases; unmatched bases: 4. Germline assignment: CDR1 MNHEY and CDR2 SVGAGI. The CDR3 consists of 14 residues. The CDR3 region has the DNA TGTGCCAGCAGTTCCGGACTAGCGGGACCCGAGCAGTACTTC. This sequence encodes CASSSGLAGPEQYF.

V gene TRBV12-2 combines with J gene TRBJ1-5; the DNA was not compared with TRBD1, the D call given in the table. TRBV12-2 is a pseudogene segment. The CDR3 runs to 17 residues. CDR3 DNA: TGTGCAAGTCGCTTAGCCTTCGACAGGCCTTCGGATCAGCCCCAGCATTTT. This encodes CASRLAFDRPSDQPQHF.

V gene TRBV6-1 combines with J gene TRBJ2-1, with 7 bases that match TRBD2. The CDR3 contains 17 residues. The junction had 14 bases not matched to a gene; V was cut back by 1 base and J by 8 bases. CDR1 is MNHNS, CDR2 SASEGT, per germline. The CDR3 DNA reads as TGTGCCAGCAGTGAAGTTACGGCGGGAGCCACTTCCTATGAGCAGTTCTTC. It yields the protein CASSEVTAGATSYEQFF.

The genes are TRBV5-1 and TRBJ2-1, with TRBD2 matching 16 bases. CDR1 and CDR2 (germline): SGHRS, YFSETQ. The ends lost 4 bases at V and 10 bases at J; junction bases unmatched: 8. The CDR3 consists of 16 residues. CDR3 in DNA: TGCGCCAGCAGCGAGGGGGGACTAGCGGGAGGGGAAGAGCAGTTCTTC. Protein product: CASSEGGLAGGEEQFF.

The J gene is TRBJ2-3, the V gene TRBV2; TRBD2 aligns across 10 bases. Per the germline V gene, CDR1 is SNHLY and CDR2 is FYNNEI. The J segment lost 4 bases and the V segment lost 7 bases, leaving 2 bases of the junction unmatched. The CDR3 spans 13 residues. The CDR3 spells CASTGTSADTQYF. The CDR3 nucleotides read TGTGCCAGCACCGGGACTAGCGCAGATACGCAGTATTTT. The complete variable domain, with remaining parts taken from reference TRBV2 and TRBJ2-3, reads EPEVTQTPSHQVTQMGQEVILRCVPISNHLYFYWYRQILGQKVEFLVSFYNNEISEKSEIFDDQFSVERPDGSNFTLKIRSTKLEDSAMYFCASTGTSADTQYFGPGTRLTVL.

This clone was seen a single time. The CDR3 reads CATSRAISAGVAKNIQYF. CDR3 DNA sequence: TGTGCCACCAGCAGAGCTATTTCCGCAGGGGTAGCCAAAAACATTCAGTACTTC. The gene calls are TRBV15 and TRBJ2-4; possible D gene TRBD1, 6 bases. The ends were cut back, 1 base at V and 0 bases at J, with 16 bases in the middle. Germline CDR1 LNHNV, CDR2 YYDKDF (reference sequence). There are 18 residues in the CDR3.

V and J are TRBV30 and TRBJ2-6; no clear D gene. The CDR3 runs to 16 residues. Germline CDR1 and CDR2: GTSNPN and SVGIG (reference sequence). V gave up 2 bases and J gave up 1 base, with 12 bases separating them. The CDR3 DNA sequence: TGTGCCTGGAGTCCCAACCGGGCTTCTGGGGCCAACGTCCTGACTTTC. This encodes CAWSPNRASGANVLTF. The full variable domain, with the rest looked up from reference TRBV30 and TRBJ2-6, is SQTIHQWPATLVQPVGSPLSLECTVEGTSNPNLYWYRQAAGRGLQLLFYSVGIGQISSEVPQNLSASRPQDRQFILSSKKLLLSDSGFYLCAWSPNRASGANVLTFGAGSRLTVL.

The chain uses TRBV18 and TRBJ2-5, with D possibly matching TRBD1 (5 bases). CDR3 length: 14 residues. V was pared by 2 bases and J by 1 base, with 8 bases between. CDR1 is KGHSH, CDR2 LQKENI, per germline. CDR3 loop: CASSPGAVQETQYF. For the CDR3, the DNA is TGTGCCAGCTCACCAGGGGCGGTCCAAGAGACCCAGTACTTC. Drawing the rest from reference TRBV18 and TRBJ2-5, the complete variable domain is NAGVMQNPRHLVRRRGQEARLRCSPMKGHSHVYWYRQLPEEGLKFMVYLQKENIIDESGMPKERFSAEFPKEGPSILRIQQVVRGDSAAYFCASSPGAVQETQYFGPGTRLLVL.

The chain uses TRBV19 and TRBJ1-1, with D maybe TRBD1 (6 bases). Trimming stripped 6 bases from V and 2 bases from J, with 10 bases between. This CDR3 comprises 13 residues. Looked up from germline, CDR1 is LNHDA and CDR2 is SQIVND (reference sequence). The CDR3 loop is CASRWGRNTEAFF. As DNA, the CDR3 is TGTGCCAGTAGATGGGGGCGAAACACTGAAGCTTTCTTT.

The CDR3 DNA is TGTGCCAGCAGCTTGGGCGGGGCCGTCGGCCCAGATACGCAGTATTTT. As protein: CASSLGGAVGPDTQYF. The chain employs TRBV5-4 and TRBJ2-3, with D maybe TRBD2 (6 bases). The CDR3 runs 16 residues. The V and J ends lost 0 bases and 4 bases respectively, with 15 bases between them. The germline V gene encodes CDR1 SGHNT and CDR2 YYREEE (reference sequence).

This clone was counted a few times. The chain links TRBV7-2 to TRBJ2-7, with 8 bases fitting TRBD2. The ends lost 3 bases at V and 5 bases at J; junction bases unmatched: 9. The CDR3 spans 15 residues. Germline V lookup: CDR1 SGHTA, CDR2 FQGNSA. The CDR3 loop reads CASSFSGAASHEQYF. CDR3 in DNA: TGTGCCAGCAGCTTTAGCGGGGCCGCTTCCCACGAGCAGTACTTC.

The chain is built from TRBV2 and TRBJ2-1; 16 bases map to TRBD2. The CDR3 is 19 residues long. Germline assignment: CDR1 SNHLY and CDR2 FYNNEI. V lost 7 bases, J lost 5 bases, and 14 bases stayed unmatched. The CDR3 is CASILGLGLAGGWDNEQFF. Here the CDR3 DNA reads TGTGCCAGCATCCTCGGCCTGGGACTAGCGGGAGGGTGGGACAATGAGCAGTTCTTC.

The chain recombines TRBV11-2 with TRBJ2-1; TRBD2 aligns across 8 bases. In germline, CDR1 is SGHAT, CDR2 FQNNGV. The ends lost 5 bases at V and 7 bases at J; junction bases unmatched: 7. The CDR3 covers 14 residues. The DNA of the CDR3 is TGTGCCAGCAGCCTCATGCGGGAGGCGAATGAGCAGTTCTTC. It translates to CASSLMREANEQFF. The variable domain in full, completed from reference TRBV11-2 and TRBJ2-1, reads EAGVAQSPRYKIIEKRQSVAFWCNPISGHATLYWYQQILGQGPKLLIQFQNNGVVDDSQLPKDRFSAERLKGVDSTLKIQPAKLEDSAVYLCASSLMREANEQFFGPGTRLTVL.

DNA for the CDR3: TGTGCCAGCAGCCGACAGGGGAATCAGCCCCAGCATTTT. It is translated as CASSRQGNQPQHF. V gene TRBV14 combines with J gene TRBJ1-5, with 8 nucleotides matching TRBD1. V shed 4 bases and J 4 bases; nucleotides not matched to a gene: 0. CDR1 SGHDN and CDR2 FVKESK come from the germline V gene. The length of the CDR3 is 13 residues.

The chain couples TRBV2 to TRBJ1-5; maybe TRBD1 (6 bases). The CDR3 contains 16 residues. In germline, CDR1 is SNHLY, CDR2 FYNNEI. The V and J ends lost 6 bases and 2 bases respectively, with 17 bases between them. CDR3 sequence reads: CASRAQQGRGNQPQHF. Here the CDR3 DNA reads TGTGCCAGCAGAGCTCAACAGGGAAGGGGCAATCAGCCCCAGCATTTT.

A few counts support this clone. The chain links TRBV6-1 to TRBJ1-2; no clear D gene. This CDR3 contains 13 residues. Germline V gene sequence: CDR1 MNHNS, CDR2 SASEGT. Trimming stripped 5 bases from V and 4 bases from J, with 11 bases between. The chain's CDR3 is CASSSQDFYGYTF. The CDR3 DNA reads as TGTGCCAGCAGTTCTCAGGACTTCTATGGCTACACCTTC.

The CDR3 nucleotides read TGTGCCAGCAGCTTAGGCGGGGTGTCCTACAATGAGCAGTTCTTC. This sequence encodes CASSLGGVSYNEQFF. The chain employs TRBV7-2 and TRBJ2-1; a possible D gene is TRBD2 (6 bases). The germline V gene encodes CDR1 SGHTA and CDR2 FQGNSA. CDR3 length equals 15 residues. Trimming shortened V by 1 base and J by 1 base, and 8 bases separated the two germline ends.